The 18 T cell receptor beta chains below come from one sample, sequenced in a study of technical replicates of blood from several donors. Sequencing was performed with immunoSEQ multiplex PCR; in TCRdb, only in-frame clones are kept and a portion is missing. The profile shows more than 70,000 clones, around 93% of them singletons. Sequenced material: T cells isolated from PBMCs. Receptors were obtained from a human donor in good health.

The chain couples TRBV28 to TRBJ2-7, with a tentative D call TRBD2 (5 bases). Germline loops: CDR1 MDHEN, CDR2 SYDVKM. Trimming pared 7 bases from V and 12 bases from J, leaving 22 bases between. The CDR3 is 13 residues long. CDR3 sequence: CASTKPTPGEPYF. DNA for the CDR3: TGTGCCAGCACTAAACCAACCCCCGGGGAACCGTACTTC. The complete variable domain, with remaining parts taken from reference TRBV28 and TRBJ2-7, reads DVKVTQSSRYLVKRTGEKVFLECVQDMDHENMFWYRQDPGLGLRLIYFSYDVKMKEKGDIPEGYSVSREKKERFSLILESASTNQTSMYLCASTKPTPGEPYFGPGTRLTVT.

CDR3 protein: CASSQNRGGYEQYF. CDR3 nucleotide sequence: TGCGCCAGCAGCCAAAACAGGGGAGGCTACGAGCAGTACTTC. This chain uses TRBV4-1 with TRBJ2-7; tentatively, D is TRBD1 (7 bases). Germline lookup yields CDR1 MGHRA and CDR2 YSYEKL. This CDR3 is 14 amino acids long. V lost 2 bases and J lost 3, with 11 bases in between.

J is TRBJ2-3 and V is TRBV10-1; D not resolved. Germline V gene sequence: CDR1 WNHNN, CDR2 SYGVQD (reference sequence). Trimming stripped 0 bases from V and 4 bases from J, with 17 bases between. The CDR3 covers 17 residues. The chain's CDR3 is CASSESRKNGPADTQYF. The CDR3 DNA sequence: TGCGCCAGCAGTGAGTCGCGTAAAAATGGTCCGGCAGATACGCAGTATTTT.

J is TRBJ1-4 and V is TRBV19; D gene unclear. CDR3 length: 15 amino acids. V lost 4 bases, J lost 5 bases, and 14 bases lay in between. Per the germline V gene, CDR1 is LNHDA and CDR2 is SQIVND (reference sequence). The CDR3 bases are TGTGCCAGTAGTAAAGGAGGAGCACTAAATGAAAAACTGTTTTTT. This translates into CASSKGGALNEKLFF.

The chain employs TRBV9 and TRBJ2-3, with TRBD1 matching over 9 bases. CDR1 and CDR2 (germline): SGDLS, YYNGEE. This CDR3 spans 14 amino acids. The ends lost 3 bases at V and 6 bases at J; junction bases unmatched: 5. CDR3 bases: TGTGCCAGCAGCGCACAGGGGGCTAGGGATACGCAGTATTTT. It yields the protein CASSAQGARDTQYF.

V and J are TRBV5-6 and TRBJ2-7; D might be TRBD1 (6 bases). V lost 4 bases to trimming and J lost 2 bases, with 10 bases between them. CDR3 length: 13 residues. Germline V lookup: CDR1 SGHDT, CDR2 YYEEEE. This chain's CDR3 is CASSRDTAYEQYF. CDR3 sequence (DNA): TGTGCCAGCAGCAGGGACACCGCCTACGAGCAGTACTTC.

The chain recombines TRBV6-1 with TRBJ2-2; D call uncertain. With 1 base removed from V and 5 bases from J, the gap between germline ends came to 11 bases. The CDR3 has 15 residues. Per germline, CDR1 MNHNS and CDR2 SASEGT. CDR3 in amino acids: CASSEVDSRTGELFF. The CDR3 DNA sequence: TGTGCCAGCAGTGAAGTTGATAGCCGGACCGGGGAGCTGTTTTTT.

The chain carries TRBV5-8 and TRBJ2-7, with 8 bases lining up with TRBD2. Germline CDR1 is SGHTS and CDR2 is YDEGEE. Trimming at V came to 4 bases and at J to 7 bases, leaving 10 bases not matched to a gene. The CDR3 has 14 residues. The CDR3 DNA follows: TGTGCCAGCAGCGGGCCGGGACTAGTATTGGAGCAGTACTTC. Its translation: CASSGPGLVLEQYF. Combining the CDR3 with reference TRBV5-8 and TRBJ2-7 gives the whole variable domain EAGVTQSPTHLIKTRGQQATLRCSPISGHTSVYWYQQALGLGLQFLLWYDEGEERNRGNFPPRFSGRQFPNYSSELNVNALELEDSALYLCASSGPGLVLEQYFGPGTRLTVT.

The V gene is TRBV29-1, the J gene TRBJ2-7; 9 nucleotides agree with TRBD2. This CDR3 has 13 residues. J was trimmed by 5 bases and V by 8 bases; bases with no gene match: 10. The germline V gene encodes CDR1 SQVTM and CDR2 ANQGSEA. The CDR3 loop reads CSLISGSANEQYF. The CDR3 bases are TGCAGCCTAATTAGCGGGAGCGCTAACGAGCAGTACTTC.

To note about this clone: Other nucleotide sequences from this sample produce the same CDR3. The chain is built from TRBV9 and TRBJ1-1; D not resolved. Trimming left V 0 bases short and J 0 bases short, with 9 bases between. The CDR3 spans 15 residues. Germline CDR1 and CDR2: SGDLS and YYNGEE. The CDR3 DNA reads TGTGCCAGCAGCGTAGACAGCACATTGAACACTGAAGCTTTCTTT. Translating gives CASSVDSTLNTEAFF.

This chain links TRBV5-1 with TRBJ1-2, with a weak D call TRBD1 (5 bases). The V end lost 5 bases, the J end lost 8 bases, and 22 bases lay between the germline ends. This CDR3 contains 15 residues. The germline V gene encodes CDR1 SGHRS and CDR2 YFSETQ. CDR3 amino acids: CASSWRDVRTGGYTF. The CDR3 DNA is TGCGCCAGCAGTTGGAGGGACGTACGAACGGGGGGCTACACCTTC.

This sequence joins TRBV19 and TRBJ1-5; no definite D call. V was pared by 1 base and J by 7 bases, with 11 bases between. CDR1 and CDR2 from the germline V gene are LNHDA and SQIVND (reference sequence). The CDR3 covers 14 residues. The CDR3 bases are TGTGCCAGTAGTATAGCCTCAGAGGTCCAGCCCCAGCATTTT. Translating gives CASSIASEVQPQHF.

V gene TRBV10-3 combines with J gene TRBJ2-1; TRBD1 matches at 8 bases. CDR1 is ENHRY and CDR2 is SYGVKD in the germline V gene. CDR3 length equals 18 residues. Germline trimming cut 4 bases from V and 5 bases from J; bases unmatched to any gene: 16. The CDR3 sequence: CAISALGGNRGSDNEQFF. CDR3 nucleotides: TGTGCCATCAGTGCCCTAGGGGGGAACAGGGGGTCCGACAATGAGCAGTTCTTC.

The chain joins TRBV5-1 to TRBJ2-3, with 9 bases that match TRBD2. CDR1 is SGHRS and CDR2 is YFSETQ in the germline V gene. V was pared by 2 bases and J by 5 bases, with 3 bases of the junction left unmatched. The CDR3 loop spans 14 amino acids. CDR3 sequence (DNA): TGCGCCAGCAGCTTTAGCGGGGGAGGAGATACGCAGTATTTT. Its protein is CASSFSGGGDTQYF.

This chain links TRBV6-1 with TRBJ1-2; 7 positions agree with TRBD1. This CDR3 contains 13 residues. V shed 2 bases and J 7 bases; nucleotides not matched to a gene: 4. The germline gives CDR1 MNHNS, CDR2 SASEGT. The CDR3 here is CASSEWTGLGYTF. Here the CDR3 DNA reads TGTGCCAGCAGTGAATGGACAGGACTTGGCTACACCTTC.

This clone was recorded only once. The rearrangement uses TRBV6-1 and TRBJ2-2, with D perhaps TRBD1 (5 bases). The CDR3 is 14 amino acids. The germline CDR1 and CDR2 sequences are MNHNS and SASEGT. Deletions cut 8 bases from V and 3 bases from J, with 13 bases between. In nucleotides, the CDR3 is TGTGCCAGCTCGGACATAAACTACACCGGGGAGCTGTTTTTT. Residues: CASSDINYTGELFF.

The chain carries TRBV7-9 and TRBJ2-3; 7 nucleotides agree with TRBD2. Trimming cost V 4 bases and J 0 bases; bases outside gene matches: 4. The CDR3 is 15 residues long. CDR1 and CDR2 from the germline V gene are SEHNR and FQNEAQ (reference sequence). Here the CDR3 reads CASSSGGYSTDTQYF. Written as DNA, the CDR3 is TGTGCCAGCAGCTCCGGGGGGTATAGCACAGATACGCAGTATTTT. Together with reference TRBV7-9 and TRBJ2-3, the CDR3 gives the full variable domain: DTGVSQNPRHKITKRGQNVTFRCDPISEHNRLYWYRQTLGQGPEFLTYFQNEAQLEKSRLLSDRFSAERPKGSFSTLEIQRTEQGDSAMYLCASSSGGYSTDTQYFGPGTRLTVL.

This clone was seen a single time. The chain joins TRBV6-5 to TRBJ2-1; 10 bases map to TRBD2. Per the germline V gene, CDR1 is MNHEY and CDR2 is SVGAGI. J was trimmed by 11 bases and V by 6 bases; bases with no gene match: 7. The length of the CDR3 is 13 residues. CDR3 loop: CASSLKTSGQQFF. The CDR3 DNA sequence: TGTGCCAGCAGCCTTAAGACTAGCGGGCAGCAGTTCTTC.